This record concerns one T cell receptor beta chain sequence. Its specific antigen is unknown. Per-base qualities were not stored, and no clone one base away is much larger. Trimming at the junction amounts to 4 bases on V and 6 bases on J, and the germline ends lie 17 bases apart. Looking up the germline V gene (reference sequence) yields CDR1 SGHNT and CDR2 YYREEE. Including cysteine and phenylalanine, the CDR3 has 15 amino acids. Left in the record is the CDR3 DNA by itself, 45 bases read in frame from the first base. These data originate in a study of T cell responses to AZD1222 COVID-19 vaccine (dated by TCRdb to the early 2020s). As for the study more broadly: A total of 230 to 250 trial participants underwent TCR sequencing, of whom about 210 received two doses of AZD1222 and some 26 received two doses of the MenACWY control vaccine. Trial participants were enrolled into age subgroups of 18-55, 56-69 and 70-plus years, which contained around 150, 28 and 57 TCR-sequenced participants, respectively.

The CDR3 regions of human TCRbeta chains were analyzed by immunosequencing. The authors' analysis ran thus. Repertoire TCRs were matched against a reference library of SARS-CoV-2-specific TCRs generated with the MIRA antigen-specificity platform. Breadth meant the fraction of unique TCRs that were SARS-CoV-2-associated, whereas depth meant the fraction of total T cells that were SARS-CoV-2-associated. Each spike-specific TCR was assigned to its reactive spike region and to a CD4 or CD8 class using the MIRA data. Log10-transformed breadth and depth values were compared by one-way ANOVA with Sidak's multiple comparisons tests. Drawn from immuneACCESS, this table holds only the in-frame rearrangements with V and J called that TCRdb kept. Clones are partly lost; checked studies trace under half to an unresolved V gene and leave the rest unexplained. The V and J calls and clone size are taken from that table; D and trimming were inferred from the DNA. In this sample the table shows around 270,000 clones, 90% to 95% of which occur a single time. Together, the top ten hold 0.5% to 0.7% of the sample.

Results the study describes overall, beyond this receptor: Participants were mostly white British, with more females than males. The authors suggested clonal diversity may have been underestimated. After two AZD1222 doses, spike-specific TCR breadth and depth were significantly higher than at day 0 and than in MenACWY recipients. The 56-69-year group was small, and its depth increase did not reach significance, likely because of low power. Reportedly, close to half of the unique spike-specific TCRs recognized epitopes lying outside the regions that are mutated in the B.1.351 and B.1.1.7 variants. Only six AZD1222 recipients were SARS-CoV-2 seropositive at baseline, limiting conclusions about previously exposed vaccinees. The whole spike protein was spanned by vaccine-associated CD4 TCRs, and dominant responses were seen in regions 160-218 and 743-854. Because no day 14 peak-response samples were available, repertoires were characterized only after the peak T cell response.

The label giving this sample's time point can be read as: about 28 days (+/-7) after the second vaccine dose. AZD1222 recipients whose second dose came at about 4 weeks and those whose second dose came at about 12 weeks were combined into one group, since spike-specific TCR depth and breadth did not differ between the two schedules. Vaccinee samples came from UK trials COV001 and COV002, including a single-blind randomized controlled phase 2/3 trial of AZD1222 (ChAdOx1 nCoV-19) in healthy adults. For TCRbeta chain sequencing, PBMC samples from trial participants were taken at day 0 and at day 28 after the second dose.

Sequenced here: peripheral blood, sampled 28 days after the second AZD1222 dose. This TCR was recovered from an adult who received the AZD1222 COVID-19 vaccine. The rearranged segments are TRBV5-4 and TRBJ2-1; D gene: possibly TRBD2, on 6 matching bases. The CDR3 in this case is CASSPGTLEGNEQFF. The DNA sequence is TGTGCCAGCAGCCCCGGGACGCTGGAGGGCAATGAGCAGTTCTTC.